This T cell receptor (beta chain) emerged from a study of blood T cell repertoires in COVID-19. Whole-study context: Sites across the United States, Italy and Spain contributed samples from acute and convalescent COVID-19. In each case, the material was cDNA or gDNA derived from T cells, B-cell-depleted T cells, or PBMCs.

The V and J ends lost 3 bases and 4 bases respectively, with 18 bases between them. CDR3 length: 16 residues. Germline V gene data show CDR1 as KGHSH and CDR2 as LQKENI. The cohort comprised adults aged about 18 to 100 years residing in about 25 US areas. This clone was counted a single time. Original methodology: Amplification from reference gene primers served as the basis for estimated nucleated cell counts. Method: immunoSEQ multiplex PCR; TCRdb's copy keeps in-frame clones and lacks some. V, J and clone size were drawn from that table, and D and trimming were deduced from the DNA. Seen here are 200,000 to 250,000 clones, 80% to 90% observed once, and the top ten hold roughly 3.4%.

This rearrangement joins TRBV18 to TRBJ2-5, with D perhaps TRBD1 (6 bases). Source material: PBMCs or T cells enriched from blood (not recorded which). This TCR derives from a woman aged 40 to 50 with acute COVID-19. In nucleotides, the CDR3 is TGTGCCAGCTCACCGTCAGGGGATCGGGGCCTAGAGACCCAGTACTTC. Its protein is CASSPSGDRGLETQYF.